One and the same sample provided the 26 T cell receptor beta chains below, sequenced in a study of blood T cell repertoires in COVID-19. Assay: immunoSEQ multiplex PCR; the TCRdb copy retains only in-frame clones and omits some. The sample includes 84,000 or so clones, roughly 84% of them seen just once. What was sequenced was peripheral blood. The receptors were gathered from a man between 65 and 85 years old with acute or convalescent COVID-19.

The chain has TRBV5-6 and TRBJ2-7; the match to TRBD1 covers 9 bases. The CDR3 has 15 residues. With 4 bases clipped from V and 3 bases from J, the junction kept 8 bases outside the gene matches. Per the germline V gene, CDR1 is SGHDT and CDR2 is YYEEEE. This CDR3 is CASSPPGQGNYEQYF. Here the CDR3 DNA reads TGTGCCAGCAGCCCCCCAGGACAGGGGAACTACGAGCAGTACTTC.

The CDR3, as DNA: TGTGCCACCAGCGGCTCTAACTATGGCTACACCTTC. Its protein product is CATSGSNYGYTF. The rearrangement joins TRBV15 to TRBJ1-2; D ambiguous. The ends were cut back, 5 bases at V and 0 bases at J, with 4 bases in the middle. CDR1 and CDR2 (germline): LNHNV, YYDKDF (reference sequence). This CDR3 is 12 amino acids long.

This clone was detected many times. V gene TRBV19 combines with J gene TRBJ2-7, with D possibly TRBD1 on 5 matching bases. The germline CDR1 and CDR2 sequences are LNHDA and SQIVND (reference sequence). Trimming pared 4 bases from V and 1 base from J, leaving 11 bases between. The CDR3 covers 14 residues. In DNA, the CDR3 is TGTGCCAGTAGTACGGCGGCAGGGTCCTACGAGCAGTACTTC. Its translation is CASSTAAGSYEQYF.

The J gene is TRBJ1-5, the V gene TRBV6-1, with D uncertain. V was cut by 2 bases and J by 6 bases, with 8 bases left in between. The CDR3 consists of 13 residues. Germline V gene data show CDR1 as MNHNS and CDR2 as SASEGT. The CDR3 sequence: CASSELAGQPQHF. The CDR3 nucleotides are TGTGCCAGCAGTGAATTGGCGGGTCAGCCCCAGCATTTT.

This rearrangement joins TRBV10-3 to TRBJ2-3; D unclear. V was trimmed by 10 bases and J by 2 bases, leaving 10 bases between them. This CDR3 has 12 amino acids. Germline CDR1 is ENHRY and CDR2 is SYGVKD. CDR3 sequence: CATRGSTDTQYF. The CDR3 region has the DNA TGTGCCACACGAGGATCCACAGATACGCAGTATTTT.

DNA of the CDR3: TGTGCCAGCAGCTTGACGGGACAGGGGGCCGGTGAGCAGTTCTTC. Amino acid sequence: CASSLTGQGAGEQFF. V is TRBV5-6 and J is TRBJ2-1; the match to TRBD1 covers 12 bases. J was trimmed by 9 bases and V by 1 base; bases with no gene match: 5. CDR1 is SGHDT, CDR2 YYEEEE, per germline. The CDR3 loop spans 15 amino acids.

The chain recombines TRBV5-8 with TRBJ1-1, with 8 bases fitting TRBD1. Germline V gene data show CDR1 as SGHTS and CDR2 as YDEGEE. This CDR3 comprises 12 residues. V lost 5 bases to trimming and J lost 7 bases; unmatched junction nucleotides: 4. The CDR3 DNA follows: TGTGCCAGCAGTAAACAGGGGGATGAAGCTTTCTTT. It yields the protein CASSKQGDEAFF. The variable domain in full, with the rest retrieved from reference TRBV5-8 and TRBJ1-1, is EAGVTQSPTHLIKTRGQQATLRCSPISGHTSVYWYQQALGLGLQFLLWYDEGEERNRGNFPPRFSGRQFPNYSSELNVNALELEDSALYLCASSKQGDEAFFGQGTRLTVV.

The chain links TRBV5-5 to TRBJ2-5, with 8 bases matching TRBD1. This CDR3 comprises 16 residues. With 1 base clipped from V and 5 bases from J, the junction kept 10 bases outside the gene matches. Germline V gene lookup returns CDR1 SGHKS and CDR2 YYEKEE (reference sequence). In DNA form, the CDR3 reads TGTGCCAGCAGCTTGTCCCCTCAGGGGGCGCGGGAGACCCAGTACTTC. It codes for CASSLSPQGARETQYF.

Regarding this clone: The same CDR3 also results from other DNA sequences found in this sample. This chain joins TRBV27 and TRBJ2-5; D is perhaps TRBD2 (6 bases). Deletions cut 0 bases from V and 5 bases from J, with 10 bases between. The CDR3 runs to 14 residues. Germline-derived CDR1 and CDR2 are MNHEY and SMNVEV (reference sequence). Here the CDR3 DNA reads TGTGCCAGCAGTTTATCCGCGGGGAGGGAGACCCAGTACTTC. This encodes CASSLSAGRETQYF.

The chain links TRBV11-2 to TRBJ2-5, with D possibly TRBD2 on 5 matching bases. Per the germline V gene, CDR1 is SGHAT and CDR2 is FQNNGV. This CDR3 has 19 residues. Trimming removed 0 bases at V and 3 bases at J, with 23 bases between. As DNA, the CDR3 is TGTGCCAGCAGCTTAGATTCTTTCACCGCGGGCCCGCTTAAAGAGACCCAGTACTTC. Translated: CASSLDSFTAGPLKETQYF.

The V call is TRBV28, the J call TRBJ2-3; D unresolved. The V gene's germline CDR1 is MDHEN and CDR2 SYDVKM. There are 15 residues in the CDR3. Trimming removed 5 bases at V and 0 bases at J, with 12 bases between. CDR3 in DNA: TGTGCCAGCAGTCGCGACCGGGTCAGCACAGATACGCAGTATTTT. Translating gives CASSRDRVSTDTQYF.

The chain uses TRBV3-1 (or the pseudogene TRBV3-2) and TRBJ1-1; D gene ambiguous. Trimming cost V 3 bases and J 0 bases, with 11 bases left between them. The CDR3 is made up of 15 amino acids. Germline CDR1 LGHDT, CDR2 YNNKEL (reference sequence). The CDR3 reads CASSHPTELNTEAFF. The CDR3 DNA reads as TGTGCCAGCAGCCATCCAACAGAGTTGAACACTGAAGCTTTCTTT.

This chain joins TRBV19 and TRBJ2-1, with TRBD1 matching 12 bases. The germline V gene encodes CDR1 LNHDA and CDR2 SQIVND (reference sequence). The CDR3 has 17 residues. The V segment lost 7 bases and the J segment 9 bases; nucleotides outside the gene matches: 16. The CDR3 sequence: CASTPLLRDRGRSEQFF. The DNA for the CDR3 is TGTGCCAGTACCCCACTGCTACGGGACAGGGGGCGTAGTGAGCAGTTCTTC.

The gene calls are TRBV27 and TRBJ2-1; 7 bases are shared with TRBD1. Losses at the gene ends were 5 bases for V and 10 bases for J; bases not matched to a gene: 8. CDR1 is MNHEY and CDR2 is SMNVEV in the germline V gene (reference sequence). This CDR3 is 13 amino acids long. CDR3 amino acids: CASSTRQGMEQFF. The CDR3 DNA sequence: TGTGCCAGCAGTACACGACAGGGAATGGAGCAGTTCTTC.

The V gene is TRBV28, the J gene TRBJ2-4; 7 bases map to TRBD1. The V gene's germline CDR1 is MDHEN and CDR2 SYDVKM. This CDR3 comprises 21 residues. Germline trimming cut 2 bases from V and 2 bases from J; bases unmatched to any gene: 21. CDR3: CASSLGPPRQGRLVTKNIQYF. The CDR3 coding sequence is TGTGCCAGCAGTTTAGGCCCCCCTCGACAGGGTAGGTTGGTGACCAAAAACATTCAGTACTTC.

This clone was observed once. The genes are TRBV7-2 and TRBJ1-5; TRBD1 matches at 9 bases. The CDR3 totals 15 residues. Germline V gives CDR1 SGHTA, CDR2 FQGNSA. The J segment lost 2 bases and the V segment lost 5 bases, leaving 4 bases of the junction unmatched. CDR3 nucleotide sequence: TGTGCCAGCAGCCGGGACAGGGTCGGCAATCAGCCCCAGCATTTT. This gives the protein CASSRDRVGNQPQHF.

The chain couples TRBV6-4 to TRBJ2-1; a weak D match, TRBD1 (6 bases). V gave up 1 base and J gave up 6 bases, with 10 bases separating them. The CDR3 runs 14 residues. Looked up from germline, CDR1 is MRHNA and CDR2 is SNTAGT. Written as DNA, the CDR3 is TGTGCCAGCAGTGACTACACAGGGAGCAATGAGCAGTTCTTC. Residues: CASSDYTGSNEQFF.

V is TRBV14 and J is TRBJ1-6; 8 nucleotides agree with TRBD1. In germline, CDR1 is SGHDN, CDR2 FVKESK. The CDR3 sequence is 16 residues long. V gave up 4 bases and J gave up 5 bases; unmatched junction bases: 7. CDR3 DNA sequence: TGTGCCAGCAGCCTTCGGACAGGGTTAGATAATTCACCCCTCCACTTT. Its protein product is CASSLRTGLDNSPLHF.

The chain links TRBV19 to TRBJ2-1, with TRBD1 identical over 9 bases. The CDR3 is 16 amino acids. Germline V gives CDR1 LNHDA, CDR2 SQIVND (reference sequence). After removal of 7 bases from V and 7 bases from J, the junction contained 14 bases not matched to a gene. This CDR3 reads CASKPSGTGRSNEQFF. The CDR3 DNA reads TGTGCCAGTAAACCGTCCGGGACAGGGCGTTCGAATGAGCAGTTCTTC. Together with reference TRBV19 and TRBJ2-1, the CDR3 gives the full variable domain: DGGITQSPKYLFRKEGQNVTLSCEQNLNHDAMYWYRQDPGQGLRLIYYSQIVNDFQKGDIAEGYSVSREKKESFPLTVTSAQKNPTAFYLCASKPSGTGRSNEQFFGPGTRLTVL.

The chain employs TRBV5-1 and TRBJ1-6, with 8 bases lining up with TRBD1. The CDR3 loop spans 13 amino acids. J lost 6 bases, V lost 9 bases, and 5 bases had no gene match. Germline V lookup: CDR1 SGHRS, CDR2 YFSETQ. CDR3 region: CATGQGPNSPLHF. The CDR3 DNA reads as TGCGCCACCGGACAGGGTCCTAATTCACCCCTCCACTTT.

This chain's CDR3 is CATSDGGTGGGREKLFF. In DNA form, the CDR3 reads TGTGCCACCAGTGATGGGGGGACAGGGGGCGGCCGTGAAAAACTGTTTTTT. The V gene is TRBV24-1, the J gene TRBJ1-4; 12 nucleotides line up with TRBD1. Losses at the gene ends were 3 bases for V and 7 bases for J; bases not matched to a gene: 8. The germline V gene encodes CDR1 KGHDR and CDR2 SFDVKD. This CDR3 spans 17 amino acids.

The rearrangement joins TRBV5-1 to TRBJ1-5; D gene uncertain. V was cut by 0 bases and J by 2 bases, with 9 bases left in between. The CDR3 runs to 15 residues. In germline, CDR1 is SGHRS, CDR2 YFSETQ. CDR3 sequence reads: CASSLEGRGNQPQHF. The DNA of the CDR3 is TGCGCCAGCAGCTTGGAAGGGAGGGGCAATCAGCCCCAGCATTTT.

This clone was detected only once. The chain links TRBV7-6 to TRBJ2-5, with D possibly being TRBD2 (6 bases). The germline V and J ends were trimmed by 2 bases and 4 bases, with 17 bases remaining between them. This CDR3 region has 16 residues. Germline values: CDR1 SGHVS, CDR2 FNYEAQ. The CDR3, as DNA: TGTGCCAGCAGCTTAAATAGTCGGCTAGCGAGAGAGACCCAGTACTTC. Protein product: CASSLNSRLARETQYF.

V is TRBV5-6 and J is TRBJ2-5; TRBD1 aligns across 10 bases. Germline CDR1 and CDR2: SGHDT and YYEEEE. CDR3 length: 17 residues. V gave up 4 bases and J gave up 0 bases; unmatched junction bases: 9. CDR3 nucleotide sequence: TGTGCCAGCAGCGCCGGGACAGGGGTGCTTTACCAAGAGACCCAGTACTTC. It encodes CASSAGTGVLYQETQYF.

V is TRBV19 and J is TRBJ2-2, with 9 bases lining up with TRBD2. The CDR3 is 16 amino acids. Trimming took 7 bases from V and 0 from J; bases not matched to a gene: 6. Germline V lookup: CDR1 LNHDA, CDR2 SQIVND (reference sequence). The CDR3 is CASKLAGFANTGELFF. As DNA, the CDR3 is TGTGCCAGTAAGCTAGCGGGGTTCGCGAACACCGGGGAGCTGTTTTTT.

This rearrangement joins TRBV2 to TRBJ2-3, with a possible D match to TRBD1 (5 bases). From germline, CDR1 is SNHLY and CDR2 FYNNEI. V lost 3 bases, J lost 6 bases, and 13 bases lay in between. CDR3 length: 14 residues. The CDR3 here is CASSEEGARDTQYF. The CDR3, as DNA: TGTGCCAGCAGTGAGGAAGGGGCTAGGGATACGCAGTATTTT.